Here is one T cell receptor (beta chain) with its context. Its matching antigen is unknown. This specimen comes from a study of shared clonotypes between healthy human individuals. About the study: A donor's plate count was three for CD4 naive and three for CD4 memory; CD8 naive had two and CD8 memory one. The study's findings and limits: The sampled material consisted only of blood, and tissue repertoires are likely to differ. Generation probabilities were higher for clonotypes shared across all four sorted-subset donors than for unshared ones.

The CDR3 runs 14 residues. Trimming at V came to 2 bases and at J to 4 bases, leaving 3 bases not matched to a gene. Every subset had its genomic DNA shared out evenly among several immunoSEQ plates. Produced via immunoSEQ multiplex PCR; TCRdb's table is partial and in-frame only. The repertoire includes some 1,400,000 clones, more than 95% of them detected once, and more than 0.9% sits in the top ten. Specimen: naive CD4+ T cells sorted from blood. The subset was: CD45RA+ positively selected. This sequence originates from a man aged 30 to 45 in good health. The V and J genes are TRBV5-3 and TRBJ1-2, with 9 bases lining up with TRBD1. TRBV5-3 is an open reading frame, and its role is uncertain. The CDR3 DNA reads TGTGCCAGAAGCTTAGGACAGGGGTTCTATGGCTACACCTTC. Its protein product is CARSLGQGFYGYTF.